This T cell receptor beta chain was recorded in a study of T cells in tuberculosis. Study as a whole: Sequenced TCRs come from CD1B-GMM tetramer-binding T cells. Study outcomes and limitations: GMM-specific TCRs were nearer to active tuberculosis alpha repertoires, suggesting expansion. The TCR-beta difference was not significant; alpha differences partly reflected length.

CDR1 and CDR2 (germline): SNHLY, FYNNEI. This CDR3 contains 12 residues. V lost 7 bases to trimming and J lost 0 bases, with 7 bases between them. This clone was recorded only once. No antigen is known for it. Repertoires were generated with immunoSEQ multiplex PCR, while TCRdb's copy carries only in-frame clones and drops some. The table has roughly 30,000 clones, approximately 89% seen once; the top ten hold about 2%. The chain employs TRBV2 and TRBJ2-7; possible D gene TRBD1, 5 bases. Sequencing was carried out using PBMCs. This TCR was recovered from a donor between 10 and 35 years old with latent tuberculosis or without tuberculosis infection. CDR3 protein: CASNGASYEQYF. For the CDR3, the DNA is TGTGCCAGCAATGGGGCCTCCTACGAGCAGTACTTC.